This TCR beta chain was sequenced in a study of blood T cells in healthy people across ages. About this clonotype: Its specificity is not known.

Together with a sample-barcoded 5' primer, a J-beta primer mix was included in a second PCR lasting about 7 to 12 cycles. Tagging of each cDNA molecule was performed by a template-switch adaptor with 12 random nucleotides. TCRdb re-analysed the 5' RACE reads in MiXCR, keeping a single row per CDR3 protein. The sample has roughly 2 million distinct CDR3 sequences, 49% seen once. Study-level findings and limits: In older individuals, TCR beta diversity per million T cells was lower, falling roughly linearly with age. TCR beta diversity correlated strongly with naive T cell percentage.

Trimming took 3 bases from V and 8 from J; bases not matched to a gene: 8. The CDR3 is 15 amino acids. The germline gives CDR1 MNHNS, CDR2 SASEGT. This chain links TRBV6-1 with TRBJ2-4, with TRBD2 matching over 9 bases. This sequence originates from a woman between 40 and 55 years old in good health. The sequencing sample was made of blood. For the CDR3, the DNA is TGTGCCAGCAGTGAGCGGGGGGGAGGGTCTGACATTCAGTACTTC. This translates into CASSERGGGSDIQYF.